This TCR beta chain came from a study of regulatory T cells in long-lasting Graves disease. The study's findings and limits: Segments TRBV28, TRBJ1-2 and TRBJ2-5 showed preferential usage in persistent disease.

The table lists this clonotype with many counts. No antigen is known for it. Germline CDR1 is SGHTA and CDR2 is FQGNSA. Trimming shortened V by 4 bases and J by 3 bases, and 13 bases separated the two germline ends. This CDR3 has 15 amino acids. For TCR beta, libraries came from iRepertoire HTBI primers and Arm-PCR of CDR3 regions. As processed by the authors: Identified segments across samples numbered roughly 62 TRBV and over eleven TRBJ. One entry per CDR3 protein results from TCRdb running MiXCR on the multiplex PCR reads. The V and J calls were determined by TCRdb, not by the authors. This sample yields about 520,000 distinct CDR3 sequences, of which 9.5% to 15% are seen a single time; 8% to 10% belongs to the top ten. Specified time point: newly diagnosed GD, antithyroid drugs for less than 3 months. Following extraction of RNA from PBMCs, that RNA was used to make the TCR library. The same data also went into a second study, on T cells in Graves' hyperthyroidism and ophthalmopathy. That report notes: From stable hyperthyroidism, ophthalmopathy was separated by a 13 V-J model.

The sequence came from a young woman with Graves disease. The J gene is TRBJ1-5, the V gene TRBV7-2; D unclear. The sequencing used peripheral blood mononuclear cells (PBMCs), collected at new diagnosis, from a patient treated with antithyroid drugs. The CDR3 here is CASSSQTNINQPQHF. DNA of the CDR3: TGTGCCAGCAGCTCTCAGACAAATATCAATCAGCCCCAGCATTTT.